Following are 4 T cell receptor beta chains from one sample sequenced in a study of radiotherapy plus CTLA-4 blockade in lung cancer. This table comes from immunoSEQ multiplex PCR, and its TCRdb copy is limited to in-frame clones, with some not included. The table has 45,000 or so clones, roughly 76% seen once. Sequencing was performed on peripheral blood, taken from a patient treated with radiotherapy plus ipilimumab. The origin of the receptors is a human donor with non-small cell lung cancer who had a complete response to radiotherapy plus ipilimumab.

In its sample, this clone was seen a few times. CDR3 region: CASSLSQGQAYEQYF. DNA of the CDR3: TGTGCCAGCAGCTTGAGTCAAGGACAAGCCTACGAGCAGTACTTC. The rearrangement uses TRBV5-5 and TRBJ2-7; possible D gene TRBD1, 5 bases. CDR1 is SGHKS, CDR2 YYEKEE, per germline (reference sequence). V was clipped by 1 base and J by 2 bases, with 13 bases between them. CDR3 length: 15 amino acids.

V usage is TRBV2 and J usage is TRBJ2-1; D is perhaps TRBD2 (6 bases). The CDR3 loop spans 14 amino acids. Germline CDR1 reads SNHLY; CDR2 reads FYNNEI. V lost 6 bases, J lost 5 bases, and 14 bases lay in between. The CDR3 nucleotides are TGTGCCAGCAGCCCGAGACTAGTTAACAATGAGCAGTTCTTC. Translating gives CASSPRLVNNEQFF.

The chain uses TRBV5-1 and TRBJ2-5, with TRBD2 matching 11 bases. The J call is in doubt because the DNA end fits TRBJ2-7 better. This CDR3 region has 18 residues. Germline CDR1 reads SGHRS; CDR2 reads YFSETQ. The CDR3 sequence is CASSLLDSGGESSYEQYF. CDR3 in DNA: TGCGCCAGCAGCTTGCTGGATAGCGGGGGGGAAAGCTCCTACGAGCAGTACTTC.

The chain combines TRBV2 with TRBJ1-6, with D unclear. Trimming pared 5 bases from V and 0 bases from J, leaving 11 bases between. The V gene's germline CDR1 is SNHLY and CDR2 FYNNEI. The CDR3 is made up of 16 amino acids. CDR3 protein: CASSRRVSSYNSPLHF. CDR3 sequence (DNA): TGTGCCAGCAGTCGTAGAGTTAGCTCCTATAATTCACCCCTCCACTTT.